Sequencing of this TCR beta chain was carried out in a study of cytomegalovirus exposure and HLA in healthy donors. On this clone: Its target is unknown.

Study-level findings and limits: Association of a missense DCLRE1C variant with TCR beta V- and J-gene trimming was reported in a later analysis. It was likely that a cluster of highly shared sequence variants was a sequencing artifact. In a later analysis, compared with equally common non-associated chains, HLA-associated beta chains were more expanded.

Healthy bone marrow donors made up the cohort. The PCR had 60 Vbeta and 13 Jbeta primers. Measured with immunoSEQ multiplex PCR; TCRdb has only the in-frame clones, and not every one. The profile shows about 98,000 clones, roughly two thirds of them singletons. Germline V gene sequence: CDR1 SGHRS, CDR2 YFSETQ. Trimming took 0 bases from V and 4 from J, leaving 8 bases between them. CDR3 length: 14 amino acids. V gene TRBV5-1 combines with J gene TRBJ1-5, with D possibly being TRBD1 (6 bases). The clonotype was recovered from a man aged 50 or older in good health and CMV-seronegative. What was sequenced was PBMCs. The CDR3 protein is CASSLEQGNQPQHF. CDR3 DNA sequence: TGCGCCAGCAGCTTGGAGCAGGGGAATCAGCCCCAGCATTTT.